Listed here are 24 T cell receptor beta chains from one sample, sequenced in a study of blood T cell repertoires in COVID-19. The assay was immunoSEQ multiplex PCR, and TCRdb's table has in-frame clones only and misses some. Among some 190,000 clones listed, 70% to 80% were seen once. Specimen: peripheral blood. The receptors shown here come from a woman aged 50 to 60 with acute or convalescent COVID-19.

V usage is TRBV11-2 and J usage is TRBJ1-3; 7 bases are a match to TRBD1. The V and J ends lost 5 bases and 0 bases, in that order; junction bases with no gene match: 4. The V gene's germline CDR1 is SGHAT and CDR2 FQNNGV. This CDR3 region has 15 residues. CDR3 residues: CASSPGQSSGNTIYF. The CDR3 coding sequence is TGTGCCAGCAGCCCGGGACAGAGCTCTGGAAACACCATATATTTT.

The CDR3 coding sequence is TGTGCCACCAGCAGAGAGGGGGTAGCGGGACTGAACACCGGGGAGCTGTTTTTT. The encoded protein is CATSREGVAGLNTGELFF. The rearrangement joins TRBV15 to TRBJ2-2, with 8 bases aligning to TRBD2. The length of the CDR3 is 18 residues. J lost 1 base, V lost 0 bases, and 7 bases had no gene match. Germline loops: CDR1 LNHNV, CDR2 YYDKDF (reference sequence).

The chain carries TRBV6-5 and TRBJ1-6; D gene ambiguous. V lost 2 bases to trimming and J lost 9 bases, with 8 bases between them. CDR3 length: 13 amino acids. Germline CDR1 reads MNHEY; CDR2 reads SVGAGI. The CDR3 is CASSYGESSPLHF. In DNA, the CDR3 is TGTGCCAGCAGTTACGGGGAGAGTTCACCCCTCCACTTT.

This chain connects TRBV28 to TRBJ2-7, with D uncertain. Trimming shortened V by 7 bases and J by 5 bases, and 15 bases separated the two germline ends. The CDR3 spans 13 residues. Germline V CDR1 and CDR2: MDHEN, SYDVKM. The CDR3 protein is CASMIPLSHEQYF. CDR3 in DNA: TGTGCCAGCATGATACCCCTGAGCCACGAGCAGTACTTC.

This clone came up a few times. The chain links TRBV18 to TRBJ1-2; D is possibly TRBD1 (6 bases). V lost 4 bases and J 4 bases, leaving 19 bases between the germline ends. This CDR3 is 16 amino acids long. Germline CDR1 KGHSH, CDR2 LQKENI. For the CDR3, the DNA is TGTGCCAGCTCACTCGGCACGTCGAGGGGGAGCTATGGCTACACCTTC. Translation: CASSLGTSRGSYGYTF.

About this clone itself: This same CDR3 is encoded by further DNA sequences in the sample. The V call is TRBV25-1, the J call TRBJ2-1; TRBD2 is a possible D gene (5 bases). The CDR3 length is 11 residues. Germline CDR1 and CDR2: MGHDK and SYGVNS. In DNA, the CDR3 is TGTGTCACACGGGGTTACAATGAGCAGTTCTTC. Amino acid sequence: CVTRGYNEQFF.

This clone was detected only a few times. The rearrangement joins TRBV21-1 to TRBJ2-1; the tabulated D call, TRBD2, remains unverified against the DNA. TRBV21-1 is listed as a pseudogene. This CDR3 is built from 18 residues. The CDR3 here is CASSKVSGRALFYNEQFF. As DNA, the CDR3 is TGTGCCAGCAGCAAAGTAAGCGGGAGGGCCCTATTTTACAATGAGCAGTTCTTC.

The rearrangement uses TRBV5-4 and TRBJ2-5, with D possibly matching TRBD2 (6 bases). Germline V gene lookup returns CDR1 SGHNT and CDR2 YYREEE (reference sequence). V dropped 4 bases and J dropped 5 bases, with 12 bases sitting between them. This CDR3 is built from 13 residues. The CDR3 spells CASSGPGVETQYF. Written as DNA, the CDR3 is TGTGCCAGCAGCGGACCGGGAGTCGAGACCCAGTACTTC.

The chain combines TRBV28 with TRBJ1-2; D uncertain. The CDR3 is 14 residues long. Germline V gene lookup returns CDR1 MDHEN and CDR2 SYDVKM. V was clipped by 6 bases and J by 8 bases, with 19 bases between them. The CDR3 DNA is TGTGCCAGCAGCGTTAACTACCTCTATCGGGGCTACACCTTC. This gives the protein CASSVNYLYRGYTF.

The J gene is TRBJ1-1, the V gene TRBV5-5, with 7 bases that match TRBD1. The CDR3 sequence is 14 residues long. Unmatched junction bases numbered 6, after V lost 1 base and J lost 6 bases. Per the germline V gene, CDR1 is SGHKS and CDR2 is YYEKEE (reference sequence). The CDR3 loop reads CASSLRDRESEAFF. CDR3 bases: TGTGCCAGCAGCTTGAGAGACAGGGAGTCTGAAGCTTTCTTT.

The V call is TRBV9, the J call TRBJ1-1; D ambiguous. Germline V CDR1 and CDR2: SGDLS, YYNGEE. Trimming removed 0 bases from V and 1 base from J, with 7 bases in between. The CDR3 runs to 14 residues. CDR3: CASSVGSRNTEAFF. CDR3 coding DNA: TGTGCCAGCAGCGTAGGGTCGAGGAACACTGAAGCTTTCTTT.

This clone was found a few times. The rearrangement uses TRBV6-5 and TRBJ2-1, with a possible D match to TRBD1 (6 bases). Germline V gives CDR1 MNHEY, CDR2 SVGAGI. The CDR3 has 15 amino acids. Trimming cost V 6 bases and J 8 bases, with 20 bases left between them. The CDR3 bases are TGTGCCAGCAGGCTAGACAGGTCAGGCGAGGATGAGCAGTTCTTC. Its translation: CASRLDRSGEDEQFF.

This clone was counted many times. The chain carries TRBV30 and TRBJ1-4; 7 bases are shared with TRBD1. J lost 5 bases, V lost 4 bases, and 10 bases had no gene match. The CDR3 runs 15 residues. CDR1 is GTSNPN, CDR2 SVGIG, per germline (reference sequence). CDR3 region: CAWNTGVGSNEKLFF. The CDR3, as DNA: TGTGCCTGGAACACAGGGGTCGGGTCGAATGAAAAACTGTTTTTT.

The gene calls are TRBV6-6 and TRBJ1-2; 9 nucleotides align to TRBD1. Germline trimming cut 6 bases from V and 3 bases from J; bases unmatched to any gene: 11. The CDR3 spans 16 residues. CDR1 MNHNY and CDR2 SVGAGI come from the germline V gene (reference sequence). This CDR3 reads CASRPTPRDRDYGYTF. In nucleotides, the CDR3 is TGTGCCAGCAGACCCACTCCCCGGGACAGGGACTATGGCTACACCTTC.

The chain links TRBV6-5 to TRBJ2-3; 11 nucleotides line up with TRBD2. Germline CDR1 reads MNHEY; CDR2 reads SVGAGI. The CDR3 runs 15 residues. V dropped 6 bases and J dropped 1; count of bases not matched to a gene: 3. The CDR3 sequence is CASSLAGGGTDTQYF. CDR3 DNA: TGTGCCAGCAGCTTAGCGGGGGGGGGCACAGATACGCAGTATTTT.

The chain carries TRBV6-6 and TRBJ2-1, with TRBD2 matching over 9 bases. V trimming: 5 bases; J trimming: 2 bases; junction bases outside the gene matches: 7. Germline loops: CDR1 MNHNY, CDR2 SVGAGI (reference sequence). CDR3 length equals 16 residues. The CDR3 nucleotides read TGTGCCAGCAGTATAACGACTAGCGGAACCTACAATGAGCAGTTCTTC. Translation: CASSITTSGTYNEQFF.

The chain joins TRBV27 to TRBJ2-7; 7 positions match TRBD2. This CDR3 spans 13 amino acids. CDR1 and CDR2 (germline): MNHEY, SMNVEV (reference sequence). V was pared by 5 bases and J by 1 base, with 2 bases of the junction left unmatched. The CDR3 DNA sequence: TGTGCCAGCAGTCACGGGGGGTCCTACGAGCAGTACTTC. It is translated as CASSHGGSYEQYF.

The rearrangement links TRBV5-1 to TRBJ1-2; TRBD1 is a possible D gene (5 bases). CDR3 length: 14 amino acids. The germline V gene encodes CDR1 SGHRS and CDR2 YFSETQ. Trimming pared 6 bases from V and 6 bases from J, leaving 18 bases between. Here the CDR3 reads CASKPQGGADGYTF. The CDR3 DNA sequence: TGCGCCAGCAAACCCCAGGGAGGGGCCGATGGCTACACCTTC.

The chain recombines TRBV27 with TRBJ2-1, with D possibly being TRBD2 (6 bases). V was clipped by 1 base and J by 4 bases, with 14 bases between them. The CDR3 length is 16 residues. Germline V gene sequence: CDR1 MNHEY, CDR2 SMNVEV (reference sequence). The CDR3 reads CASSLFRTTPYNEQFF. The CDR3 DNA reads as TGTGCCAGCAGTTTATTTAGGACTACCCCATACAATGAGCAGTTCTTC.

The chain is built from TRBV28 and TRBJ2-7, with D perhaps matching TRBD1 (6 bases). This CDR3 has 13 residues. Germline loops: CDR1 MDHEN, CDR2 SYDVKM. Trimming pared 3 bases from V and 3 bases from J, leaving 9 bases between. The CDR3 DNA sequence: TGTGCCAGCAGTTTGGACAGAAACTACGAGCAGTACTTC. It yields the protein CASSLDRNYEQYF. Full variable domain (rest looked up from reference TRBV28 and TRBJ2-7): DVKVTQSSRYLVKRTGEKVFLECVQDMDHENMFWYRQDPGLGLRLIYFSYDVKMKEKGDIPEGYSVSREKKERFSLILESASTNQTSMYLCASSLDRNYEQYFGPGTRLTVT.

This clone showed up just once. V gene TRBV11-2 combines with J gene TRBJ1-3; a weak D match, TRBD1 (5 bases). The CDR3 is 16 residues long. V was pared by 5 bases and J by 0 bases, with 14 bases between. Germline CDR1 reads SGHAT; CDR2 reads FQNNGV. The CDR3 DNA sequence: TGTGCCAGCAGCCCGGCGGGACTCCGCTCTGGAAACACCATATATTTT. Translated, it gives CASSPAGLRSGNTIYF.

This chain joins TRBV30 and TRBJ1-3; D is unresolved. Germline values: CDR1 GTSNPN, CDR2 SVGIG (reference sequence). Deletions cut 5 bases from V and 3 bases from J, with 11 bases between. The CDR3 sequence is 13 residues long. CDR3 in DNA: TGTGCCTGGGATTCTAGGCTTGGAAACACCATATATTTT. Protein sequence: CAWDSRLGNTIYF.

The gene calls are TRBV2 and TRBJ1-1; weak D call: TRBD1 (5 bases). The CDR3 is made up of 11 amino acids. Germline lookup yields CDR1 SNHLY and CDR2 FYNNEI. CDR3 nucleotides: TGTGTCGTCAGGGTACCCACTGAAGCTTTCTTT. This translates into CVVRVPTEAFF.

The chain combines TRBV19 with TRBJ2-7; TRBD1 is a possible D gene (6 bases). The CDR3 runs 14 residues. Trimming took 4 bases from V and 4 from J, leaving 14 bases between them. The germline V gene has CDR1 LNHDA and CDR2 SQIVND (reference sequence). The CDR3 nucleotides read TGTGCCAGTAGTACCCCGATGGACAGTTACGAGCAGTACTTC. Its translation: CASSTPMDSYEQYF.